This T cell receptor (beta chain) is drawn from a study of identifying expanded T cells in peripheral blood. This CDR3 is built from 14 residues. Germline V gene sequence: CDR1 MNHNY, CDR2 SVGAGI (reference sequence). Trimming cost V 4 bases and J 7 bases, with 16 bases left between them. Healthy donors had no documented immune events, such as infections, while sampled. For this clone: Its antigen remains unknown.

The study's findings and limits: Differentially abundant clones: about 1.2 between replicates, about 15 at two to three weeks, around 19 at four. Across healthy donors, higher total template counts meant significantly greater roughly two-week count variance.

Measured with immunoSEQ multiplex PCR; TCRdb has only the in-frame clones, and not every one. The sample contains around 95,000 clones, 80% to 90% of which appear only once. The sample taken for sequencing was blood. The chain combines TRBV6-6 with TRBJ1-2, with D tentatively TRBD1 (5 bases). The source is a person aged 18-69 years in good health. DNA of the CDR3: TGTGCCAGCAGTTCCCGGGGAGGCCAGGGTGGCTACACCTTC. Translated, it gives CASSSRGGQGGYTF.